The entry that follows covers one T cell receptor beta chain sequence. What it binds is unknown. The V end lost 8 bases, the J end lost 1 base, and 6 bases lay between the germline ends. The CDR3 has 13 amino acids. Germline V lookup: CDR1 MNHEY, CDR2 SVGAGI. The data originate from a study of blood T cells in healthy people across ages. The second PCR ran roughly 6 to 11 cycles with a sample-barcoded 5' primer and J-beta primers. One entry per CDR3 protein results from TCRdb running MiXCR on the 5' RACE reads. The data contain around 780,000 distinct CDR3 sequences, roughly 24% of them singletons. The individuals who served as donors were healthy Caucasians living in Russia, aged about 6 to 95. Broader study findings: With age, beta diversity per million T cells declined roughly linearly, significantly by 40.

These data were also filed under a second study, of T cells of mothers and their children. That investigation notes: Maternal samples each gave over 8.5 million TCR beta CDR3 reads, and child samples several million each. The study found slightly higher but non-significant overlap in related versus unrelated mother-child pairs.

The gene calls are TRBV6-5 and TRBJ2-6, with no clear D. The sequence came from a boy aged 5 to 17 in good health. Source material: blood. The CDR3 bases are TGTGCCAGCGGGGTGTCTGGGGCCAACGTCCTGACTTTC. It codes for CASGVSGANVLTF.